This is a list of T cell receptor beta chains from one sample in a study of vaccination effects on CD4 cells after COVID-19. These receptors lack a known antigen. Clones were read by immunoSEQ multiplex PCR, and TCRdb kept only the in-frame ones, dropping some. The data contain about 79,000 clones, around four fifths of them seen just once; the ten biggest clones take up approximately 1.5%. The input for sequencing was CD4+ T cells from PBMCs cultured with HCoV-229E spike peptides, taken before COVID-19 vaccination. The receptors here all came from a human donor who received a COVID-19 vaccine. The CDR3 runs from the conserved cysteine through the conserved F or W. The D gene is left open where the match is weak. Clone sizes are given selectively: once, few, many, or a class where the clone is expanded.

V gene	D gene	clone size	J gene	CDR3 protein	CDR3 DNA
TRBV6-2/TRBV6-3	NA	NA	TRBJ2-1	CASSLSGSEQFF	TGTGCCAGCAGCTTATCAGGGAGTGAGCAGTTCTTC
TRBV6-4	TRBD1	NA	TRBJ1-4	CASRTGGPREKLFF	TGTGCCAGCAGAACAGGGGGGCCTAGAGAAAAACTGTTTTTT
TRBV24-1	NA	once	TRBJ2-2	CATSATGLNTGELFF	TGTGCCACCAGTGCCACAGGGCTGAACACCGGGGAGCTGTTTTTT
TRBV18	NA	NA	TRBJ2-3	CASSPPTKADTQYF	TGTGCCAGCTCACCACCGACCAAGGCAGATACGCAGTATTTT
TRBV12-3/TRBV12-4	NA	once	TRBJ2-3	CASSFATDTQYF	TGTGCCAGCAGTTTTGCGACAGATACGCAGTATTTT
TRBV5-1	NA	NA	TRBJ1-2	CASSPTANYGYTF	TGCGCCAGCAGCCCGACAGCTAACTATGGCTACACCTTC
TRBV6-5	NA	NA	TRBJ2-1	CASSNLNEQFF	TGTGCCAGCAGTAATTTGAATGAGCAGTTCTTC
TRBV5-1	TRBD1	once	TRBJ2-1	CASSIRDSYNEQFF	TGCGCCAGCAGCATCCGGGACAGCTACAATGAGCAGTTCTTC
TRBV3-1/TRBV3-2	NA	NA	TRBJ1-6	CASSQGSVNSPLHF	TGTGCCAGCAGCCAAGGTAGTGTTAATTCACCCCTCCACTTT
TRBV21-1	NA	NA	TRBJ1-5	CASSVVREPYQPQHF	TGTGCCAGCAGCGTCGTCAGGGAACCCTATCAGCCCCAGCATTTT
TRBV7-3	TRBD1	few	TRBJ2-2	CASTRDRDTGELFF	TGTGCCAGCACCCGGGACAGGGACACCGGGGAGCTGTTTTTT
TRBV27	NA	NA	TRBJ2-1	CASSLRSYNEQFF	TGTGCCAGCAGTTTACGTTCCTACAATGAGCAGTTCTTC
TRBV7-2	NA	NA	TRBJ2-5	CASRSQGGETQYF	TGTGCCAGCAGATCTCAGGGGGGTGAGACCCAGTACTTC
TRBV10-2	NA	NA	TRBJ1-2	CASSNTVNYGYTF	TGCGCCAGCAGCAATACAGTTAACTATGGCTACACCTTC
TRBV9	NA	NA	TRBJ2-3	CASSEMNTDTQYF	TGTGCCAGCAGCGAGATGAACACAGATACGCAGTATTTT
TRBV2	TRBD1	NA	TRBJ2-5	CASSVSGGEETQYF	TGTGCCAGCAGTGTGTCAGGGGGCGAGGAGACCCAGTACTTC
TRBV19	TRBD2	NA	TRBJ2-1	CASKLARGGPDEQFF	TGTGCCAGTAAACTGGCGCGGGGGGGCCCCGATGAGCAGTTCTTC
TRBV5-4	TRBD2	NA	TRBJ2-3	CASSPKWGLADDTQYF	TGTGCCAGCAGCCCCAAATGGGGACTAGCGGATGATACGCAGTATTTT
TRBV15	TRBD1	NA	TRBJ2-2	CATSTDRDRELFF	TGTGCCACCAGCACCGACAGGGACCGGGAGCTGTTTTTT
TRBV5-1	NA	NA	TRBJ2-5	CASSLGGGETQYF	TGCGCCAGCAGCTTGGGGGGCGGGGAGACCCAGTACTTC
TRBV9	NA	NA	TRBJ1-1	CASSVAGMGTEAFF	TGTGCCAGCAGCGTAGCGGGGATGGGAACTGAAGCTTTCTTT
TRBV2	NA	NA	TRBJ1-4	CASSVDRHNEKLFF	TGTGCCAGCAGTGTGGACAGACATAATGAAAAACTGTTTTTT
TRBV9	TRBD2	NA	TRBJ2-2	CASSVVAGPGTGELFF	TGTGCCAGCAGCGTAGTAGCGGGGCCGGGGACCGGGGAGCTGTTTTTT
TRBV28	NA	NA	TRBJ2-5	CASSLGVGETQYF	TGTGCCAGCAGTTTGGGGGTGGGAGAGACCCAGTACTTC
TRBV6-5	NA	NA	TRBJ1-3	CASRDPLSTIYF	TGTGCCAGCAGGGATCCCTTAAGCACCATATATTTT
TRBV7-4	NA	NA	TRBJ1-5	CASSFLVQGRNQPQHF	TGTGCCAGCAGCTTTTTAGTGCAGGGGCGAAATCAGCCCCAGCATTTT
TRBV3-1/TRBV3-2	TRBD2	once	TRBJ2-5	CASSQTGTSIQETQYF	TGTGCCAGCAGTCAAACCGGGACTAGCATCCAAGAGACCCAGTACTTC
TRBV6-6	TRBD1	NA	TRBJ2-2	CASSSIRDRDTGELFF	TGTGCCAGCAGTTCAATCCGGGACAGGGACACCGGGGAGCTGTTTTTT
TRBV6-5	TRBD2	NA	TRBJ2-3	CASSLVAGETDTQYF	TGTGCCAGCAGTCTAGTAGCGGGGGAGACAGATACGCAGTATTTT
TRBV4-1	NA	NA	TRBJ1-3	CASSPDRWAGNTIYF	TGCGCCAGCAGCCCAGACAGGTGGGCTGGAAACACCATATATTTT
TRBV9	NA	NA	TRBJ1-2	CASSVGQGDYGYTF	TGTGCCAGCAGCGTAGGGCAGGGCGACTATGGCTACACCTTC
TRBV30	NA	NA	TRBJ1-6	CALNRDIDNSPLHF	TGTGCCTTAAATCGGGACATTGATAATTCACCCCTCCACTTT
TRBV29-1	NA	NA	TRBJ1-1	CSVKMRAPRVDTEAFF	TGCAGCGTTAAGATGAGGGCACCCCGGGTTGACACTGAAGCTTTCTTT
TRBV7-2	TRBD2	NA	TRBJ2-5	CASSSLSSGGASRETQYF	TGTGCCAGCAGCTCTCTTTCTAGCGGGGGGGCCAGTAGGGAGACCCAGTACTTC
TRBV12-3/TRBV12-4	NA	NA	TRBJ1-2	CASRRDGHYGYTF	TGTGCCAGCAGAAGGGACGGACACTATGGCTACACCTTC
TRBV12-5	NA	NA	TRBJ2-3	CASGSPFSTDTQYF	TGTGCTAGTGGATCCCCGTTTAGCACAGATACGCAGTATTTT
TRBV5-4	NA	NA	TRBJ1-4	CASSGKQGSGEKLFF	TGTGCCAGCAGCGGAAAGCAGGGGTCGGGTGAAAAACTGTTTTTT
TRBV5-1	TRBD2	NA	TRBJ2-1	CASSWGGTVRSSYNEQFF	TGCGCCAGCAGCTGGGGGGGGACGGTAAGGAGCTCCTACAATGAGCAGTTCTTC
TRBV6-5	TRBD1	NA	TRBJ1-5	CASRKTGGGQPQHF	TGTGCCAGCAGGAAGACAGGGGGCGGACAGCCCCAGCATTTT
TRBV18	NA	NA	TRBJ1-4	CASSPPLGGPNEKLFF	TGTGCCAGCTCACCACCGTTAGGGGGTCCTAATGAAAAACTGTTTTTT
TRBV5-1	NA	NA	TRBJ1-2	CASSLLRQAEIPGYTF	TGCGCCAGCAGCTTGTTGCGACAGGCCGAAATACCGGGCTACACCTTC
TRBV6-5	TRBD2	NA	TRBJ2-3	CASSYRRLAADTQYF	TGTGCCAGCAGTTACCGCCGACTAGCGGCAGATACGCAGTATTTT
TRBV4-1	NA	NA	TRBJ1-1	CASSQVTGTEAFF	TGCGCCAGCAGCCAAGTAACAGGAACTGAAGCTTTCTTT
TRBV19	TRBD2	NA	TRBJ2-5	CASSIVSGGAQKTQYF	TGTGCCAGTAGTATAGTTTCGGGGGGGGCTCAGAAGACCCAGTACTTC
TRBV7-2	TRBD2	NA	TRBJ2-5	CASSLNQASGETQYF	TGTGCCAGCAGCTTAAATCAGGCTAGCGGGGAGACCCAGTACTTC
TRBV2	TRBD1	NA	TRBJ1-5	CASIRDRNNQPQHF	TGTGCCAGCATTAGGGACAGGAACAATCAGCCCCAGCATTTT
TRBV2	NA	NA	TRBJ1-4	CASSESPGLQRLFF	TGTGCCAGCAGTGAATCCCCGGGCCTCCAGCGGCTGTTTTTT
TRBV12-3/TRBV12-4	NA	NA	TRBJ1-2	CASSSLGHGYTF	TGTGCCAGCAGTTCCCTTGGGCATGGCTATACCTTC
TRBV6-5	TRBD1	NA	TRBJ2-4	CASSSQSGTGAGIQYF	TGTGCCAGCAGTTCCCAATCCGGGACAGGGGCCGGCATTCAGTACTTC
TRBV4-1	NA	few	TRBJ2-2	CASSQAGPGELFF	TGCGCCAGCAGCCAAGCGGGCCCCGGGGAGCTGTTTTTT
TRBV28	NA	NA	TRBJ1-5	CASSPSGGYSNQPQHF	TGTGCCAGCAGTCCCTCTGGGGGTTATAGCAATCAGCCCCAGCATTTT
TRBV19	NA	NA	TRBJ2-1	CASSPRTREEQFF	TGTGCCAGTAGTCCGCGAACCCGGGAGGAGCAGTTCTTC
TRBV3-1/TRBV3-2	NA	NA	TRBJ1-3	CASSQTDSGNTIYF	TGTGCCAGCAGCCAAACAGACTCTGGAAACACCATATATTTT
TRBV5-4	NA	NA	TRBJ1-1	CASSLAEGTEAFF	TGTGCCAGCAGCTTGGCCGAGGGGACTGAAGCTTTCTTT
TRBV18	NA	NA	TRBJ1-5	CASSPVPGDQPQHF	TGTGCCAGCTCACCAGTACCGGGGGATCAGCCCCAGCATTTT
TRBV4-1	NA	NA	TRBJ1-1	CATMRGPMNTEAFF	TGCGCCACCATGAGGGGTCCGATGAACACTGAAGCTTTCTTT
TRBV19	NA	NA	TRBJ1-1	CASSYDRNTEAFF	TGTGCCAGTAGTTACGACAGGAACACTGAAGCTTTCTTT
TRBV19	NA	NA	TRBJ2-2	CASSTRTIPNTGELFF	TGTGCCAGTAGTACCAGGACGATTCCGAACACCGGGGAGCTGTTTTTT
TRBV24-1	NA	NA	TRBJ1-2	CATSDLLGHGYTF	TGTGCCACCAGTGATTTGCTAGGCCATGGCTACACCTTC